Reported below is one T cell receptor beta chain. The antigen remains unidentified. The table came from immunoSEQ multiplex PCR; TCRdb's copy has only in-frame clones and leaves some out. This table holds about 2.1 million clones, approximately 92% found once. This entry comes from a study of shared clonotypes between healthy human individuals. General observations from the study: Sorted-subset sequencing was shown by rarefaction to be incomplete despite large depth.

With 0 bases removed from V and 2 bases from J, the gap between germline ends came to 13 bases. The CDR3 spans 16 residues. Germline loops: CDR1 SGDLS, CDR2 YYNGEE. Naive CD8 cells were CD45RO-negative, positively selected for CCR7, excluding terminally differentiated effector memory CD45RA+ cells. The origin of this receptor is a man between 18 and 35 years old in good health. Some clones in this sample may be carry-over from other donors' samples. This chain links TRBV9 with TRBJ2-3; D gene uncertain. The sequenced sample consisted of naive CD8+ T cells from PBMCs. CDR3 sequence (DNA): TGTGCCAGCAGCGTAGGGATGGTGGGGTACACAGATACGCAGTATTTT. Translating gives CASSVGMVGYTDTQYF.